This TCR beta chain derives from a study of blood T cells in healthy people across ages. Findings and limits, study-wide: Long-lived and aged donors differed, with more naive CD4+ cells and higher diversity in the long-lived.

This clonotype was found a few times. The target antigen is unknown. Using a J-beta primer mix together with a sample-barcoded 5' primer, a second PCR was run for roughly 6 to 12 cycles. Paired-end reads containing CDR3 totaled no fewer than 2.5 million for each sample. TCRdb fed the 5' RACE reads into MiXCR, producing one record per CDR3 protein. The data contain some 900,000 distinct CDR3 sequences, around 48% of them seen just once; the ten biggest clones take up roughly an eighth. V shed 1 base, J shed 5 bases, and the junction held 3 bases outside the gene matches. The CDR3 contains 16 residues. Per germline, CDR1 SGHRS and CDR2 YFSETQ.

This clonotype originated in a man aged 25 to 40 in good health. Material: blood. This sequence joins TRBV5-1 and TRBJ2-3; 14 nucleotides agree with TRBD2. The CDR3 is CASSLRLAGGRDTQYF. In DNA form, the CDR3 reads TGCGCCAGCAGCTTGAGACTAGCGGGGGGGCGAGATACGCAGTATTTT.